The sequence of this TCR beta chain was determined in a study of blood T cell repertoires in COVID-19. Study-wide context: Acute and convalescent COVID-19 specimens originated in the United States, Italy and Spain. In each case, the material was cDNA or gDNA derived from T cells, B-cell-depleted T cells, or PBMCs.

V was trimmed by 2 bases and J by 6 bases, leaving 14 bases between them. In germline, CDR1 is MNHNS, CDR2 SASEGT. CDR3 length equals 15 residues. Authors' methods: Cell counts per sample came from amplifying reference gene primers. Clones were sequenced by immunoSEQ multiplex PCR, and TCRdb holds only the in-frame ones, with some missing. That table supplies the V and J calls and clone size; D and trimming were determined from the DNA. The table shows around 200,000 clones, with 85% to 90% occurring only once. The genes are TRBV6-1 and TRBJ1-5; unclear D gene. Sequencing was done on a sample of peripheral blood. The receptor was isolated from a woman between 45 and 60 years old with acute or convalescent COVID-19. CDR3 bases: TGTGCCAGCAGTGAACGGCCGGGTCAAGGTCAGCCCCAGCATTTT. Amino acids: CASSERPGQGQPQHF.